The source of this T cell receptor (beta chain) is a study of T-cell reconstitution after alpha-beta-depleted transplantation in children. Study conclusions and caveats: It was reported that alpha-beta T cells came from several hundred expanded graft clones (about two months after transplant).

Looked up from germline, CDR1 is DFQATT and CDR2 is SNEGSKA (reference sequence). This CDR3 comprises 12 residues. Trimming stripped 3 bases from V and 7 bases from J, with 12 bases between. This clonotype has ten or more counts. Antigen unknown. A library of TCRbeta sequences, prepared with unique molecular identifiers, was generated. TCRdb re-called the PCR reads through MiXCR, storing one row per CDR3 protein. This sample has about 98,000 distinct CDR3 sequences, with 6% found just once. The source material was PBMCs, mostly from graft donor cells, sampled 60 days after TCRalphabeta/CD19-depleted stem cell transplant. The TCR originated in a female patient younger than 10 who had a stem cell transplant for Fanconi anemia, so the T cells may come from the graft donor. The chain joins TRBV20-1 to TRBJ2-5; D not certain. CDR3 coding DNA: TGCAGTGCTAGTCCTGTATTGGGGACCCAGTACTTC. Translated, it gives CSASPVLGTQYF.